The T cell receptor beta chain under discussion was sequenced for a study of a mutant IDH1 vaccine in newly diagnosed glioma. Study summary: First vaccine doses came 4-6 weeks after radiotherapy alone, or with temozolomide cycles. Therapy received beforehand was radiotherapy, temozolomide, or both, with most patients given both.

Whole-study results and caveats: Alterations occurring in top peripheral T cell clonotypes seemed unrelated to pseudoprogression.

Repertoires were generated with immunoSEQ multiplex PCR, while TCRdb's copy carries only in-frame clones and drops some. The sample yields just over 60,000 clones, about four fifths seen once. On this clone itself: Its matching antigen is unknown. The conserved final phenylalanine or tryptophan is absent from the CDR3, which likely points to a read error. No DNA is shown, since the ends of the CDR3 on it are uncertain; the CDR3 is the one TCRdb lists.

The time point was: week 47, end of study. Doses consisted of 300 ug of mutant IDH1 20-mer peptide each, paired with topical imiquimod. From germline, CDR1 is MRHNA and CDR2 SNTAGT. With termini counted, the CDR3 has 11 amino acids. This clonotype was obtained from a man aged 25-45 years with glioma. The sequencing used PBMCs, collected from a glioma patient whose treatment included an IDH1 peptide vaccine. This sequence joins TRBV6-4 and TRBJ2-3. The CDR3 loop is CASSEGERLPL.